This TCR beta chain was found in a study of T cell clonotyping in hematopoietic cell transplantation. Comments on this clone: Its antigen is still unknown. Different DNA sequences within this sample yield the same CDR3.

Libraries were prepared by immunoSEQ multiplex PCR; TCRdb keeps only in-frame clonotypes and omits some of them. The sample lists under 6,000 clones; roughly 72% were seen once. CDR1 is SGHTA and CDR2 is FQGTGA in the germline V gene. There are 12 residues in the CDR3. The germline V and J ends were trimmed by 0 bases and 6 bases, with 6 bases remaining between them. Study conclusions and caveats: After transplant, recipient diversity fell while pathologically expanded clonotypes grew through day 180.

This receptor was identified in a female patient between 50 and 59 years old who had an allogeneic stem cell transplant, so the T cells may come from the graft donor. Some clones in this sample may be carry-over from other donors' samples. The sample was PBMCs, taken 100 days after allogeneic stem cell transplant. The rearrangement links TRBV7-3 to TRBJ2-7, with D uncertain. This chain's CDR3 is CASSLTWGEQYF. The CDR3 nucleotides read TGTGCCAGCAGCTTAACGTGGGGCGAGCAGTACTTC.